The TCR beta chain under discussion was sequenced for a study of shared clonotypes between healthy human individuals. Study-wide findings and caveats: Represented genetic and exposure-history diversity was restricted by having few donors.

Clones were sequenced by immunoSEQ multiplex PCR, and TCRdb holds only the in-frame ones, with some missing. The sample records some 2,500,000 clones, under 95% being singletons. On this clone itself: Its antigen is unknown.

Germline CDR1 and CDR2: MNHEY and SMNVEV (reference sequence). The CDR3 sequence is 15 residues long. V dropped 7 bases and J dropped 0 bases, with 16 bases sitting between them. Material for sequencing was naive CD4+ T cells from PBMCs. Sample subset: CD45RA+ positively selected. The chain uses TRBV27 and TRBJ2-7, with unresolved D. This clonotype was sampled from a man between 18 and 29 years old in good health. Some clones in this sample may be carry-over from other donors' samples. The DNA for the CDR3 is TGTGCCAGCACCCCTTTTGGCGGAAGCTCCTACGAGCAGTACTTC. The encoded protein is CASTPFGGSSYEQYF.